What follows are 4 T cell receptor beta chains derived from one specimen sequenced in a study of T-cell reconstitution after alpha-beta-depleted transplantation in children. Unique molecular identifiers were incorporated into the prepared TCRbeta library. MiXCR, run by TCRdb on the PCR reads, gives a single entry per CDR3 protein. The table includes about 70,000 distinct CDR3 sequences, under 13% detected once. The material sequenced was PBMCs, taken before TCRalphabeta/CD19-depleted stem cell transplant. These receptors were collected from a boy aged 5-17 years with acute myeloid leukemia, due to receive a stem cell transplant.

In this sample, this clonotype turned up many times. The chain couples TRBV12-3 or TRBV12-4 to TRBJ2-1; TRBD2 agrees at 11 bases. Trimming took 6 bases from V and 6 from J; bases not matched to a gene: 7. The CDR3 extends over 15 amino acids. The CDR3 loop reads CASSLAGGNLNEQFF. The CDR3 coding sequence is TGTGCCAGCAGCCTAGCGGGAGGAAATCTCAATGAGCAGTTCTTC.

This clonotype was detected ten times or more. The CDR3 here is CASSIKNPGQGIYGYTF. DNA of the CDR3: TGTGCCAGCAGTATAAAGAATCCGGGACAGGGGATTTATGGCTACACCTTC. This chain uses TRBV7-9 with TRBJ1-2; 10 bases line up with TRBD1. The CDR3 loop spans 17 amino acids. In germline, CDR1 is SEHNR, CDR2 FQNEAQ (reference sequence). V shed 6 bases and J 5 bases; nucleotides not matched to a gene: 15.

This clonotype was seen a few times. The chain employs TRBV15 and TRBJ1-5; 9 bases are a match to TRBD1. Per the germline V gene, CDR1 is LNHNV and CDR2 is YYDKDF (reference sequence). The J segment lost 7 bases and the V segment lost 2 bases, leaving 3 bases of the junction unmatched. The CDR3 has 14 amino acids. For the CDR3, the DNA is TGTGCCACCAGCAGAACAGGGGGCGGACAGCCCCAGCATTTT. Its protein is CATSRTGGGQPQHF.

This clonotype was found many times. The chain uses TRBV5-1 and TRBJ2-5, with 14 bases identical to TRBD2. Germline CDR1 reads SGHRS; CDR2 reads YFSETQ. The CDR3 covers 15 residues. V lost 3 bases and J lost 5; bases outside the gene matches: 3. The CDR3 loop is CASSSWTSGGETQYF. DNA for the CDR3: TGCGCCAGCAGCTCTTGGACTAGCGGGGGGGAGACCCAGTACTTC.